This TCR beta chain is from a study of low-dose radiotherapy and immunotherapy resistance in tumors. Study-level background: The regimen for patients comprised intravenous nivolumab 240 mg every two weeks plus intravenous ipilimumab 1 mg/kg every six weeks. Every two weeks, one day ahead of radiation and immunotherapy, cyclophosphamide 200 mg/m2 was given (intravenously).

TRAV- and TRBV-specific primers were used for first-strand cDNA, which covered alpha and beta chains. TCRs were put through around 20 PCR cycles of amplification with Phusion. A constant-region primer and the V-primer adapter served as the primer pair. TCRdb analysed the reads with MiXCR anew, one entry per CDR3 protein. The data hold thousands of distinct CDR3 sequences, with around 50% observed a single time. The germline V gene encodes CDR1 PRHDT and CDR2 FYEKMQ (reference sequence). The CDR3 length is 16 residues. This clonotype showed up just a few times. Sequence at one end of the junction differs from germline and may be a read error.

V and J are TRBV13 and TRBJ2-1; no clear D. The source of this sequence is a human donor with advanced metastatic prostate, ovarian, gallbladder or colorectal cancer (not recorded which). This table probably holds off-target reads from a library built for another chain. CDR3 region: CATSRVRDLSYNEQFF. CDR3 nucleotide sequence: TGTGCCACCAGCAGAGTTCGAGACCTTTCCTACAATGAGCAGTTCTTC.